This T cell receptor (beta chain) was recovered during a study of cytomegalovirus exposure and HLA in healthy donors. Trimming stripped 2 bases from V and 1 base from J, with 3 bases between. Germline V gene sequence: CDR1 SGHNT, CDR2 YYREEE (reference sequence). The CDR3 is 12 amino acids. TCRdb's table, derived via immunoSEQ multiplex PCR, lists solely in-frame clones and lacks some. The sample holds 150,000 to 200,000 clones; 85% are singletons and the top ten take roughly 15%. The specimen was PBMCs. The rearrangement links TRBV5-4 to TRBJ1-1; no definite D call. The sequence came from a man between 18 and 35 years old in good health and CMV-seropositive. The chain's CDR3 is CASSFQNTEAFF. The DNA for the CDR3 is TGTGCCAGCAGCTTCCAGAACACTGAAGCTTTCTTT.